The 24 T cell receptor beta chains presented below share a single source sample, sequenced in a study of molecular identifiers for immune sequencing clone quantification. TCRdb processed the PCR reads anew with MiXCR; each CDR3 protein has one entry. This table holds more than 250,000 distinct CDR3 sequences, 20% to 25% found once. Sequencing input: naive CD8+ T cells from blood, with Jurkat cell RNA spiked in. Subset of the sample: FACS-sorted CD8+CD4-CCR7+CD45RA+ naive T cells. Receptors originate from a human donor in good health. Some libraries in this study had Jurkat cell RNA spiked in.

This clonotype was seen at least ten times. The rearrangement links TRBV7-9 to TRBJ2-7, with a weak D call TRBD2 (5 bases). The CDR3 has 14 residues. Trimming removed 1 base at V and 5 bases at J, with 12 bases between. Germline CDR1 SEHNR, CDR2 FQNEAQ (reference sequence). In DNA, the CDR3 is TGTGCCAGCAGCTTAGACAAGGAGGTGAACGAGCAGTACTTC. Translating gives CASSLDKEVNEQYF.

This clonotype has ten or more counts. CDR3 coding DNA: TGCGCCAGCAGCCAAGAAGTAGGGACCTTAGCCAAAAACATTCAGTACTTC. Residues: CASSQEVGTLAKNIQYF. The chain combines TRBV4-3 with TRBJ2-4; D is tentatively TRBD1 or TRBD2 (5 bases each). Trimming removed 0 bases at V and 0 bases at J, with 12 bases between. The CDR3 has 17 residues. The germline V gene encodes CDR1 LGHNA and CDR2 YSLEER.

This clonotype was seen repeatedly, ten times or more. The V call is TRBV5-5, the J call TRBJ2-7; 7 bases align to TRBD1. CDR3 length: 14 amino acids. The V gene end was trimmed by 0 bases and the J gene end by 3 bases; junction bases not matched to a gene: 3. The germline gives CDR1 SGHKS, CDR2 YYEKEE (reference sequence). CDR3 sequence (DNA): TGTGCCAGCAGCTTGGAGGGACAGAACTACGAGCAGTACTTC. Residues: CASSLEGQNYEQYF.

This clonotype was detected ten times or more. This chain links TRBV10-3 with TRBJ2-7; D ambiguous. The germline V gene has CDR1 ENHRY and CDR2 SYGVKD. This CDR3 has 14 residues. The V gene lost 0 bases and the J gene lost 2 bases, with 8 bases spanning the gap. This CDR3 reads CAISESRDAYEQYF. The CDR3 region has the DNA TGTGCCATCAGTGAGTCAAGGGATGCCTACGAGCAGTACTTC.

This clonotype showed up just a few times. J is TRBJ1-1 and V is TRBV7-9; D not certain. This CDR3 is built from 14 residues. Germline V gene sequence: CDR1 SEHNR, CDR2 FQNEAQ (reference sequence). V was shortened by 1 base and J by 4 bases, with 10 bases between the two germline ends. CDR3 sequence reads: CASSLDVAGTEAFF. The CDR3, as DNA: TGTGCCAGCAGCTTAGACGTAGCGGGCACTGAAGCTTTCTTT. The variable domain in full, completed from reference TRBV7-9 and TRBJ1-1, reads DTGVSQNPRHKITKRGQNVTFRCDPISEHNRLYWYRQTLGQGPEFLTYFQNEAQLEKSRLLSDRFSAERPKGSFSTLEIQRTEQGDSAMYLCASSLDVAGTEAFFGQGTRLTVV.

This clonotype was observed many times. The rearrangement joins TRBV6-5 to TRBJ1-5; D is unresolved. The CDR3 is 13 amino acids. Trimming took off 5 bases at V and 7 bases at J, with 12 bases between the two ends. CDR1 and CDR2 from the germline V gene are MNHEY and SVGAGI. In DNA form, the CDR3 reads TGTGCCAGCAGTCCCGGCCCTCAGCAGCCCCAGCATTTT. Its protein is CASSPGPQQPQHF.

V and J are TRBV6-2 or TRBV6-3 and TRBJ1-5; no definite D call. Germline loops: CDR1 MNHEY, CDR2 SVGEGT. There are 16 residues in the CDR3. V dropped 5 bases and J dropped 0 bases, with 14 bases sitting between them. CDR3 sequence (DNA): TGTGCCAGCAGTCAATATTGGGCGTCTAGCAATCAGCCCCAGCATTTT. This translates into CASSQYWASSNQPQHF.

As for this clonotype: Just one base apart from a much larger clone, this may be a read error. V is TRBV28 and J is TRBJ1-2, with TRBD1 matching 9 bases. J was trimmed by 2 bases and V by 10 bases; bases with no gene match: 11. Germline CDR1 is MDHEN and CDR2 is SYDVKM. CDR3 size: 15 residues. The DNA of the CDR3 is TGTGCCAACAGCCCAAGGACAGGGGAGAACTATGGCTACACCTTC. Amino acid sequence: CANSPRTGENYGYTF.

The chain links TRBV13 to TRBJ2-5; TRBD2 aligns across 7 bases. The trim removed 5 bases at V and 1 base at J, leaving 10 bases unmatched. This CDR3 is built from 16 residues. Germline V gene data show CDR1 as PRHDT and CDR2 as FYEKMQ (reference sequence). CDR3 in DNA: TGTGCCAGCAGCCCCCGGAGCGGGACTACCCAAGAGACCCAGTACTTC. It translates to CASSPRSGTTQETQYF.

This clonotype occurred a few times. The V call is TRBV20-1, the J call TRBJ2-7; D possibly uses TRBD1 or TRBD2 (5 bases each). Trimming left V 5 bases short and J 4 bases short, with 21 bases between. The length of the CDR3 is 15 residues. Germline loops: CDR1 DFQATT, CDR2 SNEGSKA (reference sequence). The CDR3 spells CSAPHVGTAPYEQYF. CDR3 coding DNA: TGCAGTGCTCCTCACGTGGGGACGGCCCCTTACGAGCAGTACTTC.

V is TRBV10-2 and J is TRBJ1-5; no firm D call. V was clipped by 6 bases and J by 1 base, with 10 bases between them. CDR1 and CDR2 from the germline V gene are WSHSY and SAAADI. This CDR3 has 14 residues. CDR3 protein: CASRPGGSNQPQHF. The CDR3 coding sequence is TGCGCCAGCAGGCCAGGCGGGAGCAATCAGCCCCAGCATTTT.

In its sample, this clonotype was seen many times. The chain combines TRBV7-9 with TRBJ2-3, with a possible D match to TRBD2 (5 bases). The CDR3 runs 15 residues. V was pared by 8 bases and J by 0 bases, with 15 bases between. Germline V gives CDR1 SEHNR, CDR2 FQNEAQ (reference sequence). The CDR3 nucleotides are TGTGCCAGCCGCAATGGGAGTTTTAGCACAGATACGCAGTATTTT. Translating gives CASRNGSFSTDTQYF.

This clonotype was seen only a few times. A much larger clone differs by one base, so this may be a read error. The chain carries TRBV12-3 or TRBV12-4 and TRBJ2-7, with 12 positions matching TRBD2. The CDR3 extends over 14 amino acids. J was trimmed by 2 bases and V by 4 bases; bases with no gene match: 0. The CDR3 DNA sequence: TGTGCCAGCAGTTGGACTAGCGGGGCCTACGAGCAGTACTTC. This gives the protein CASSWTSGAYEQYF.

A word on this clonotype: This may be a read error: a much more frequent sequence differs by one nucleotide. The CDR3 protein is CASGTALTDTRYF. CDR3 DNA sequence: TGTGCCAGCGGGACAGCGCTCACAGATACGCGGTATTTT. The V gene is TRBV12-3 or TRBV12-4, the J gene TRBJ2-3; 7 bases align to TRBD1. CDR3 length equals 13 residues.

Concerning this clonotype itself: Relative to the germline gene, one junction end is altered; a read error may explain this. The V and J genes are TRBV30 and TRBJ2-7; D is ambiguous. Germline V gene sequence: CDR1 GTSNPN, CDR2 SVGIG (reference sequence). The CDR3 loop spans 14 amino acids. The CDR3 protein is CAWSGTESSYKQYF. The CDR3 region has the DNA TGTGCCTGGAGTGGGACCGAGAGCTCCTACAAGCAGTACTTC.

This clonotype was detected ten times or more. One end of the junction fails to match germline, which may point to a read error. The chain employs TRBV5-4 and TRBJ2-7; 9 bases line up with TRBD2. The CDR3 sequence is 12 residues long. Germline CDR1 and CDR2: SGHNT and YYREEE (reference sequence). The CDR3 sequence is CASSQLAGDPIF. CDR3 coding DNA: TGTGCCAGCAGCCAATTAGCGGGGGACCCGATCTTC.

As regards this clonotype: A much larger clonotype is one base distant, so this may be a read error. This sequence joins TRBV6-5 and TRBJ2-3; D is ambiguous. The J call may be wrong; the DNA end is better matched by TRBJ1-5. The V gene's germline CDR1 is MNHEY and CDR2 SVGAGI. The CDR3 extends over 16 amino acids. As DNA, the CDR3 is TGTGCCAGCAGTTACTCGGTTTTGGTGTTAACAGATACGCAGCATTTT. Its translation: CASSYSVLVLTDTQHF.

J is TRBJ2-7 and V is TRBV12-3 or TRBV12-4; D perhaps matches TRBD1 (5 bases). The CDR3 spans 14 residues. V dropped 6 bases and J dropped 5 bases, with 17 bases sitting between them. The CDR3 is CASSQGLSVHEQYF. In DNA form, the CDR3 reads TGTGCCAGCAGCCAGGGTTTATCGGTCCACGAGCAGTACTTC.

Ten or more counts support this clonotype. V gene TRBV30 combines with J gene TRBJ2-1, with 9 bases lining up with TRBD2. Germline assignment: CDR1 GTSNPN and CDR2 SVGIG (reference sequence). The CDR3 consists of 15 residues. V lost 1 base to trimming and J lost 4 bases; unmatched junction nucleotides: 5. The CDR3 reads CAWSGLAARYNEQFF. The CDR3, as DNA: TGTGCCTGGAGTGGACTAGCGGCTCGTTACAATGAGCAGTTCTTC.

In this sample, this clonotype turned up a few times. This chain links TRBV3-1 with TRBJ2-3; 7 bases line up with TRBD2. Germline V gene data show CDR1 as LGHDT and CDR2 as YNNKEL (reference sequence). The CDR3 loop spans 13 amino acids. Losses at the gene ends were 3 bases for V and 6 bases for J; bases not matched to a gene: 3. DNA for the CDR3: TGTGCCAGCAGCCATTCCGGGGGGGATACGCAGTATTTT. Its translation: CASSHSGGDTQYF.

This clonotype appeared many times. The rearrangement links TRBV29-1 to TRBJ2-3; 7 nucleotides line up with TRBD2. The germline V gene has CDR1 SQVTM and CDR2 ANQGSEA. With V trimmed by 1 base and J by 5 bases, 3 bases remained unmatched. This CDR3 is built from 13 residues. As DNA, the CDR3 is TGCAGCGTTGAAGCCGCTAGCGGAGATACGCAGTATTTT. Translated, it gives CSVEAASGDTQYF.

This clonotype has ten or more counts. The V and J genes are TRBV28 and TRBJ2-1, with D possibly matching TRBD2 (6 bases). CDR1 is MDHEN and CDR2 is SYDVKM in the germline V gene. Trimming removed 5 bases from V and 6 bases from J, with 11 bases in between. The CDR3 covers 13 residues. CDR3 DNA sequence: TGTGCCAGCAGTCCGATGGGGGGCAATGAGCAGTTCTTC. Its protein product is CASSPMGGNEQFF.

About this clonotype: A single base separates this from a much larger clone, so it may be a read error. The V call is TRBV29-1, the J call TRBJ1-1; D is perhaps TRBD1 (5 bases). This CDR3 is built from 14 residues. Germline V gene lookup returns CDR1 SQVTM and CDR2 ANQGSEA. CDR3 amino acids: CSVEKTAWNTKAFF. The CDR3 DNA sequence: TGCAGCGTTGAGAAGACAGCCTGGAACACTAAAGCTTTCTTT.

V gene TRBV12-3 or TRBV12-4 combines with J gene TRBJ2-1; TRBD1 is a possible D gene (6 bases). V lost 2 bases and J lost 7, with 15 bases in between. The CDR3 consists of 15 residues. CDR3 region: CASSLLGTKGNEQFF. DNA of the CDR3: TGTGCCAGCAGTTTACTAGGGACAAAAGGGAATGAGCAGTTCTTC.